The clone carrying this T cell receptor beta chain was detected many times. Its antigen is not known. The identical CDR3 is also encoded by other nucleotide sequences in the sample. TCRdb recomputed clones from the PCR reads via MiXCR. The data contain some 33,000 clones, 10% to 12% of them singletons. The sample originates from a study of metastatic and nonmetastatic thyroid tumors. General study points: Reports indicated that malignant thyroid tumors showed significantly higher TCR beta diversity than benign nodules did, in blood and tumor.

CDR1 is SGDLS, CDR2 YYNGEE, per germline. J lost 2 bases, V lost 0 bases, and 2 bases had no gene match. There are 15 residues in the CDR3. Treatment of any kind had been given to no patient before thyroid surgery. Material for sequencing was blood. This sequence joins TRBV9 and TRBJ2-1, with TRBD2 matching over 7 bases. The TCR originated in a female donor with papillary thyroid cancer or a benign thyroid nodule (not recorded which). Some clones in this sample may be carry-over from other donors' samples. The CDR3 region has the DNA TGTGCCAGCAGCGTAGCGGGAGGTACCTACAATGAGCAGTTCTTC. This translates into CASSVAGGTYNEQFF. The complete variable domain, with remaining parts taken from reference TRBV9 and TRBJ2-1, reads DSGVTQTPKHLITATGQRVTLRCSPRSGDLSVYWYQQSLDQGLQFLIQYYNGEERAKGNILERFSAQQFPDLHSELNLSSLELGDSALYFCASSVAGGTYNEQFFGPGTRLTVL.